A single sample is the source of the 14 T cell receptor beta chains below, sequenced in a study of CD8+ T cells in alopecia areata. Treatment meaning: oral pan-JAK inhibitor, 5-10 mg twice daily. RNA extraction and reverse transcription yielded cDNA as sequencing template. Using immunoSEQ multiplex PCR, the repertoire was profiled, and TCRdb retains in-frame clones only, with some absent. The table shows over 150,000 clones, with around 60% occurring only once. The sequencing used CD4+ T cells sorted from blood, collected at week 24, from a patient treated with tofacitinib. These receptors all come from a human donor with alopecia areata.

V gene TRBV29-1 combines with J gene TRBJ2-7; D is perhaps TRBD1 (6 bases). This CDR3 contains 12 residues. The V gene lost 7 bases and the J gene lost 2 bases, with 12 bases spanning the gap. Per germline, CDR1 SQVTM and CDR2 ANQGSEA. The CDR3 DNA follows: TGCAGCGCAACCGGACAGACCTACGAGCAGTACTTC. Translation gives CSATGQTYEQYF.

The chain recombines TRBV7-9 with TRBJ2-5; unclear D gene. This CDR3 is 13 amino acids long. V lost 5 bases and J 9 bases, leaving 16 bases between the germline ends. CDR1 is SEHNR and CDR2 is FQNEAQ in the germline V gene (reference sequence). DNA of the CDR3: TGTGCCAGCAGCCTGGGCCACACGGTGGCCCAGTACTTC. Translated, it gives CASSLGHTVAQYF.

This clone was picked up a small number of times. V gene TRBV4-2 combines with J gene TRBJ1-1; D gene uncertain. This CDR3 spans 16 amino acids. Germline V gives CDR1 LGHNA, CDR2 YNFKEQ. V shed 1 base and J shed 0 bases, with 12 bases lying between them. The CDR3 DNA follows: TGTGCCAGCAGCCAAGCTGTTGCAGTCATGAACACTGAAGCTTTCTTT. This encodes CASSQAVAVMNTEAFF.

V is TRBV21-1 and J is TRBJ2-2. TRBV21-1 is a pseudogene. CDR3 length: 11 amino acids. CDR3 nucleotides: TGTGCCAGCAGTGAAACCGGGGAGCTGTTTTTT. It is translated as CASSETGELFF.

This sequence joins TRBV12-5 and TRBJ2-7, with a possible D match to TRBD2 (6 bases). The germline CDR1 and CDR2 sequences are LGHNT and FRNRAP. The ends were cut back, 0 bases at V and 1 base at J, with 19 bases in the middle. This CDR3 region has 18 residues. CDR3 in DNA: TGTGCTAGTGGTTTGGTCCGCGGCGGGGAACCGGGTTCCTACGAGCAGTACTTC. Protein product: CASGLVRGGEPGSYEQYF.

The sample holds a few counts of this clone. The chain uses TRBV5-1 and TRBJ2-5, with TRBD2 matching 10 bases. The CDR3 is made up of 15 amino acids. The junction had 0 bases not matched to a gene; V was cut back by 1 base and J by 0 bases. CDR1 is SGHRS and CDR2 is YFSETQ in the germline V gene. CDR3 loop: CASSLLAGDQETQYF. The DNA for the CDR3 is TGCGCCAGCAGCTTGCTAGCGGGGGACCAAGAGACCCAGTACTTC.

This clone was found once. The rearrangement joins TRBV20-1 to TRBJ2-7; a weak D match, TRBD2 (5 bases). Germline V gene data show CDR1 as DFQATT and CDR2 as SNEGSKA (reference sequence). The ends were cut back, 2 bases at V and 6 bases at J, with 8 bases in the middle. This CDR3 has 11 residues. CDR3 residues: CSARSGIEQYF. CDR3 nucleotide sequence: TGCAGTGCTAGATCGGGGATCGAGCAGTACTTC.

The J gene is TRBJ2-3, the V gene TRBV15; 10 nucleotides align to TRBD1. Germline CDR1 LNHNV, CDR2 YYDKDF (reference sequence). V dropped 1 base and J dropped 1; count of bases not matched to a gene: 2. The CDR3 is made up of 16 amino acids. The CDR3 reads CATSRGGTGGTDTQYF. The CDR3 region has the DNA TGTGCCACCAGCAGAGGCGGGACAGGGGGCACAGATACGCAGTATTTT.

This clone appeared a few times. As DNA, the CDR3 is TGCGCCAGCAGCCAAGTAGGACGGAACTATGGCTACACCTTC. It translates to CASSQVGRNYGYTF. The J gene is TRBJ1-2, the V gene TRBV4-1, with D unresolved. CDR1 is MGHRA and CDR2 is YSYEKL in the germline V gene. The length of the CDR3 is 14 residues. The V gene lost 1 base and the J gene lost 2 bases, with 8 bases spanning the gap.

The CDR3 here is CASSLDLGRGDTQYF. The CDR3 DNA reads TGTGCCAGCAGCTTAGACCTGGGTAGGGGAGATACGCAGTATTTT. V usage is TRBV7-9 and J usage is TRBJ2-3; possibly TRBD1 for D (5 bases). This CDR3 region has 15 residues. Trimming shortened V by 1 base and J by 5 bases, and 13 bases separated the two germline ends. CDR1 and CDR2 (germline): SEHNR, FQNEAQ (reference sequence).

The rearrangement links TRBV30 to TRBJ1-6, with 7 nucleotides matching TRBD1. The CDR3 is made up of 13 amino acids. V lost 3 bases, J lost 7 bases, and 3 bases stayed unmatched. CDR1 is GTSNPN, CDR2 SVGIG, per germline (reference sequence). CDR3 sequence (DNA): TGTGCCTGGAGACCGGGACAGAATTCACCCCTCCACTTT. This encodes CAWRPGQNSPLHF.

This chain uses TRBV30 with TRBJ1-6, with D hard to call. V was clipped by 4 bases and J by 8 bases, with 12 bases between them. CDR3 size: 13 residues. Germline loops: CDR1 GTSNPN, CDR2 SVGIG (reference sequence). The CDR3 sequence: CAWTEPGYSPLHF. For the CDR3, the DNA is TGTGCCTGGACCGAACCGGGCTATTCACCCCTCCACTTT.

The chain joins TRBV6-5 to TRBJ2-7; perhaps TRBD1 as D (5 bases). In germline, CDR1 is MNHEY, CDR2 SVGAGI. Trimming removed 5 bases from V and 2 bases from J, with 13 bases in between. There are 14 residues in the CDR3. The CDR3 sequence: CASSGAGNTYEQYF. CDR3 sequence (DNA): TGTGCCAGCAGTGGGGCAGGGAACACCTACGAGCAGTACTTC.

This clone was observed a few times. The chain uses TRBV29-1 and TRBJ2-5; 11 nucleotides line up with TRBD2. Germline values: CDR1 SQVTM, CDR2 ANQGSEA. J lost 5 bases, V lost 0 bases, and 8 bases had no gene match. The CDR3 runs 16 residues. The CDR3 DNA sequence: TGCAGCGTTGAAGATCCGGCTAGCGGGGGGTATGAGACCCAGTACTTC. It encodes CSVEDPASGGYETQYF.